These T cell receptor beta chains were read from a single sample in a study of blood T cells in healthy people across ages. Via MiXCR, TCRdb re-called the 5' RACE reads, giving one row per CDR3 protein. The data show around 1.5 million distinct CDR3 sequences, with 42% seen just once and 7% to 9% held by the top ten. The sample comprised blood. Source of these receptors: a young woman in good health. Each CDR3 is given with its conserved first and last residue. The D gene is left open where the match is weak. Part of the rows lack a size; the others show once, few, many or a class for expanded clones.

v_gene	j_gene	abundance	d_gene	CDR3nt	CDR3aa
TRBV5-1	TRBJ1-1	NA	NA	TGCGCCAGCAGCACCTATGGACACAATAATGAAGCTTTCTTT	CASSTYGHNNEAFF
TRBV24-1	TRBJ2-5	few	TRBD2	TGTGCCACCAGTGATCCCCGGAGGGGAGGGGAGACCCAGTACTTC	CATSDPRRGGETQYF
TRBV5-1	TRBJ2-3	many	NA	TGTGCCAGCAGTCTGGGACTCAGCACAGATACGCAGTATTTT	CASSLGLSTDTQYF
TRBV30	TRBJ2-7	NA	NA	TGTGCCTGGTCGGCCAGGCCTCGCGAGCAGTACTTC	CAWSARPREQYF
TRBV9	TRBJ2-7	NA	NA	TGTGCCAGCAGCGTAGCAGCGGGCGAGCAGTACTTC	CASSVAAGEQYF
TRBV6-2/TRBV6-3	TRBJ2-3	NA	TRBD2	TGTGCCAGCAGTTACTCGGGACAGGCCGGGACTAGCGGCCGTGCAGATACGCAGTATTTT	CASSYSGQAGTSGRADTQYF
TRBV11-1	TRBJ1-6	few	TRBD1	TGTGCCAGCAGCGACCTAGGACAGGAAAATTCACCCCTCCACTTT	CASSDLGQENSPLHF
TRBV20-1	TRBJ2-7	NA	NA	TGCAGTGCTAAGGTTGCGGCGGCCTACAATGAGCAGTACTTC	CSAKVAAAYNEQYF
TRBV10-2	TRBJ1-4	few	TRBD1	TGCGCCAGCAGTAGAGAAGGGGGCTACGGTGAAAAACTGTTTTTT	CASSREGGYGEKLFF
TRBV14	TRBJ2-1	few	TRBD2	TGTGCCAGCAGCCAATTTCCAGCGGGACGCTCCTACAATGAGCAGTTCTTC	CASSQFPAGRSYNEQFF
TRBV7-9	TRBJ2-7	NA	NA	TGTGCCAGCAGCCCTCGGGGCGGGTTCTCCTACAATGAGCAGTACTTC	CASSPRGGFSYNEQYF
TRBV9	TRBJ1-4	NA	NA	TGTGCCAGCAGCCCACAGCTAGCTAATGAAAAACTGTTTTTT	CASSPQLANEKLFF